Listed below are T cell receptor beta chains from one sample, sequenced in a study of T cell responses to AZD1222 COVID-19 vaccine. TCRdb keeps only in-frame clones here, not all; method: immunoSEQ multiplex PCR. The repertoire has 100,000 or so clones, roughly 84% of them found once; the top ten carry 1.4%. The sample here was peripheral blood, taken on day 0 of AZD1222 vaccination. The receptors were sampled from an adult in good health. CDR3s include the opening cysteine and the closing phenylalanine or tryptophan. D genes are given only for firm matches. Clone size is stated in some rows and not others, as once, few, many or a class when expanded.

NA	TRBV28	TRBJ2-1	NA	CASSLAGANEQFF	TGTGCCAGCAGTTTAGCAGGGGCCAATGAGCAGTTCTTC
TRBD1	TRBV6-5	TRBJ1-2	NA	CASGAGTGVTF	TGTGCCAGCGGGGCGGGGACAGGGGTTACCTTC
NA	TRBV6-2/TRBV6-3	TRBJ1-1	NA	CASSYPVPGEKNTEAFF	TGTGCCAGCAGTTACCCCGTACCGGGAGAGAAGAACACTGAAGCTTTCTTT
TRBD1	TRBV7-2	TRBJ2-7	NA	CASSSLGQAAIYEQYF	TGTGCCAGCAGCTCCCTCGGACAGGCCGCCATCTACGAGCAGTACTTC
TRBD1	TRBV28	TRBJ1-3	NA	CATRWQGAPGNTIYF	TGTGCCACCCGCTGGCAGGGGGCCCCTGGAAACACCATATATTTT
NA	TRBV18	TRBJ1-1	NA	CASSPALDLSMNTEAFF	TGTGCCAGCTCACCAGCTTTGGACCTGTCCATGAACACTGAAGCTTTCTTT
TRBD1	TRBV7-9	TRBJ1-1	NA	CASSHRGLGTEAFF	TGTGCCAGCAGCCACAGGGGGCTGGGGACTGAAGCTTTCTTT
TRBD1	TRBV7-9	TRBJ2-7	NA	CASSLGQGAIVYF	TGTGCCAGCAGCCTAGGACAGGGGGCTATTGTGTACTTC
TRBD1	TRBV19	TRBJ1-5	NA	CASSPTGGDHQPQHF	TGTGCCAGCAGTCCGACAGGGGGCGACCATCAGCCCCAGCATTTT
TRBD1	TRBV19	TRBJ1-5	NA	CASTPGRTGPGATNSNQPQHF	TGTGCCAGTACCCCAGGGAGGACAGGGCCGGGGGCTACTAATAGCAATCAGCCCCAGCATTTT
NA	TRBV18	TRBJ1-5	NA	CASSPGVFDGGAQHF	TGTGCCAGCTCACCAGGGGTGTTCGATGGGGGGGCCCAGCATTTT
NA	TRBV2	TRBJ2-5	NA	CASTSGYQETQYF	TGTGCCAGCACCTCGGGTTACCAAGAGACCCAGTACTTC
NA	TRBV11-2	TRBJ1-1	NA	CASSFDPGRTMNTEAFF	TGTGCCAGCAGCTTTGACCCTGGACGGACGATGAACACTGAAGCTTTCTTT
NA	TRBV7-3	TRBJ2-2	NA	CASSLTYAKNTGELFF	TGTGCCAGCAGCTTAACGTACGCGAAGAACACCGGGGAGCTGTTTTTT
TRBD1	TRBV7-9	TRBJ2-7	NA	CASSLAAGTGGSEQYF	TGTGCCAGCAGCTTAGCGGCGGGGACAGGGGGTTCCGAGCAGTACTTC
NA	TRBV28	TRBJ2-3	NA	CASSFLQGTDTQYF	TGTGCCAGCAGTTTTCTGCAGGGGACAGATACGCAGTATTTT
NA	TRBV7-2	TRBJ2-1	NA	CASSLATGYNEQFF	TGTGCCAGCAGCTTAGCAACCGGGTACAATGAGCAGTTCTTC
NA	TRBV19	TRBJ1-5	once	CASSMVTGLNQPQHF	TGTGCCAGTAGTATGGTGACAGGACTTAATCAGCCCCAGCATTTT
NA	TRBV6-1	TRBJ1-2	NA	CASSEEVVNYGYTF	TGTGCCAGCAGTGAAGAGGTGGTTAACTATGGCTACACCTTC
TRBD1	TRBV9	TRBJ2-3	NA	CASSETRGSTDTQYF	TGTGCCAGCAGCGAGACCAGGGGGTCCACAGATACGCAGTATTTT
TRBD2	TRBV6-2/TRBV6-3	TRBJ2-5	NA	CASSSISGRYQETQYF	TGTGCCAGCAGCTCCATTAGCGGGAGATACCAAGAGACCCAGTACTTC
TRBD1	TRBV19	TRBJ1-1	NA	CASSAWTGKAEAFF	TGTGCCAGTAGTGCATGGACAGGGAAAGCTGAAGCTTTCTTT
TRBD2	TRBV4-3	TRBJ2-3	NA	CASSRLGLAGVPDTQYF	TGCGCCAGCAGCCGGCTTGGACTAGCGGGAGTTCCGGATACGCAGTATTTT
TRBD2	TRBV27	TRBJ2-2	NA	CASSLTLAGGGELFF	TGTGCCAGCAGTTTAACCCTAGCGGGAGGCGGGGAGCTGTTTTTT
TRBD1	TRBV3-1/TRBV3-2	TRBJ1-2	few	CASSRDRERGYTF	TGTGCCAGCAGCCGAGACAGGGAGCGTGGCTACACCTTC
TRBD1	TRBV6-5	TRBJ1-3	few	CASRTGSGNTIYF	TGTGCCAGCAGGACAGGGTCTGGAAACACCATATATTTT